The clone carrying this T cell receptor beta chain was recorded at least ten times. What it binds is not known. Researchers amplified the TCR beta CDR3 regions from RNA transcripts. An initial round of RT-PCR targeting the TCR CDR3 relied on the HTBI primer set. MiXCR, run by TCRdb on the multiplex PCR reads, gives a single entry per CDR3 protein. Counted here are about 500,000 distinct CDR3 sequences, 15% to 20% occurring once; the ten biggest clones make up over 25%. The data stem from a study of T cells in Graves' hyperthyroidism and ophthalmopathy. Study outcomes and limitations: Most thyroid clonotypes that were expanded above 0.001 also turned up in blood.

The V gene lost 1 base and the J gene lost 3 bases, with 10 bases spanning the gap. The CDR3 runs 13 residues. Germline V gene sequence: CDR1 DFQATT, CDR2 SNEGSKA (reference sequence). What was sequenced was blood. This sequence joins TRBV20-1 and TRBJ2-7, with a weak D call TRBD1 (5 bases). The receptor was isolated from a woman younger than 45 with Graves' ophthalmopathy. The CDR3 sequence is CSARAGHYYEQYF. In DNA form, the CDR3 reads TGCAGTGCTAGAGCCGGACATTACTACGAGCAGTACTTC.